The 12 T cell receptor beta chains below come from one sample, sequenced in a study of beta chain features in type 1 diabetes. Since all of the isolated RNA was reverse transcribed, expressed TCRB transcripts were what got sequenced. TCRdb's table, derived via immunoSEQ multiplex PCR, lists solely in-frame clones and lacks some. The sample has fewer than 550,000 clones; approximately 10% are singletons. The specimen was naive CD4+ T cells from blood. Receptors originate from a woman between 18 and 30 years old in good health.

This clone appeared a few times. The rearrangement joins TRBV7-2 to TRBJ2-7; 8 nucleotides align to TRBD1. V was clipped by 3 bases and J by 6 bases; unmatched bases: 7. Looked up from germline, CDR1 is SGHTA and CDR2 is FQGNSA. This CDR3 region has 14 residues. The CDR3 coding sequence is TGTGCCAGCAGCTTGGGGACAGGTGCCGTCGAGCAGTACTTC. This gives the protein CASSLGTGAVEQYF.

In its sample, this clone was seen a few times. The CDR3, as DNA: TGTGCCAGCAGCTCCGACCCCTATGGCTACACCTTC. Its translation: CASSSDPYGYTF. The chain links TRBV7-9 to TRBJ1-2; no reliable D call. Germline CDR1 reads SEHNR; CDR2 reads FQNEAQ (reference sequence). The germline V and J ends were trimmed by 4 bases and 4 bases, with 7 bases remaining between them. CDR3 length: 12 residues.

This clone was detected a few times. This chain joins TRBV27 and TRBJ2-3, with D possibly TRBD1 on 8 matching bases. Trimming removed 3 bases from V and 1 base from J, with 17 bases in between. The CDR3 length is 17 residues. CDR1 MNHEY and CDR2 SMNVEV come from the germline V gene (reference sequence). Written as DNA, the CDR3 is TGTGCCAGCAGTTTGTCACAGGGGGGGACCCGCACAGATACGCAGTATTTT. Translated, it gives CASSLSQGGTRTDTQYF.

The rearrangement links TRBV7-3 to TRBJ2-2; no reliable D call. The CDR3 loop spans 18 amino acids. Trimming pared 0 bases from V and 0 bases from J, leaving 14 bases between. Germline V gene sequence: CDR1 SGHTA, CDR2 FQGTGA. CDR3 sequence reads: CASSLTSGATPNTGELFF. The CDR3 bases are TGTGCCAGCAGCTTAACATCTGGTGCGACCCCGAACACCGGGGAGCTGTTTTTT.

There are a few counts of this clone. The rearrangement links TRBV2 to TRBJ1-4; possibly TRBD1 for D (6 bases). Per germline, CDR1 SNHLY and CDR2 FYNNEI. There are 14 residues in the CDR3. V gave up 6 bases and J gave up 7 bases, with 15 bases separating them. This chain's CDR3 is CASRTTGMSEKLFF. The CDR3 coding sequence is TGTGCCAGCAGGACCACAGGGATGAGTGAAAAACTGTTTTTT.

This chain links TRBV29-1 with TRBJ2-1, with TRBD1 identical over 12 bases. The germline V gene encodes CDR1 SQVTM and CDR2 ANQGSEA. The CDR3 extends over 14 amino acids. V lost 8 bases and J lost 10; bases outside the gene matches: 12. The CDR3 sequence: CSHKGGQGAREQFF. The DNA of the CDR3 is TGCAGCCATAAAGGGGGACAGGGGGCAAGGGAGCAGTTCTTC.

J is TRBJ2-7 and V is TRBV2, with unresolved D. Germline-derived CDR1 and CDR2 are SNHLY and FYNNEI. CDR3 length equals 14 residues. Trimming took 6 bases from V and 2 from J, leaving 14 bases between them. The DNA for the CDR3 is TGTGCCAGCAGCCTAGGACGTCTGACCTACGAGCAGTACTTC. Its protein is CASSLGRLTYEQYF. Full variable domain (rest looked up from reference TRBV2 and TRBJ2-7): EPEVTQTPSHQVTQMGQEVILRCVPISNHLYFYWYRQILGQKVEFLVSFYNNEISEKSEIFDDQFSVERPDGSNFTLKIRSTKLEDSAMYFCASSLGRLTYEQYFGPGTRLTVT.

V and J are TRBV30 and TRBJ1-5; TRBD1 aligns across 8 bases. J was trimmed by 5 bases and V by 3 bases; bases with no gene match: 9. In germline, CDR1 is GTSNPN, CDR2 SVGIG (reference sequence). This CDR3 spans 15 amino acids. Written as DNA, the CDR3 is TGTGCCTGGAGCCACGACAGGGGTTCCTATCAGCCCCAGCATTTT. Its translation is CAWSHDRGSYQPQHF.

This clone was observed a handful of times. V usage is TRBV5-6 and J usage is TRBJ1-2; 9 nucleotides line up with TRBD1. The junction had 11 bases not matched to a gene; V was cut back by 8 bases and J by 6 bases. The CDR3 loop spans 14 amino acids. Germline V gene sequence: CDR1 SGHDT, CDR2 YYEEEE. The CDR3 coding sequence is TGTGCCAGTCGAGGGACAGGGAAAACGCATGGCTACACCTTC. It encodes CASRGTGKTHGYTF.

The rearrangement uses TRBV4-2 and TRBJ1-6; D not certain. The germline V gene has CDR1 LGHNA and CDR2 YNFKEQ. This CDR3 region has 14 residues. The V gene lost 5 bases and the J gene lost 4 bases, with 9 bases spanning the gap. The CDR3 nucleotides read TGTGCCAGCAGCTTGGAGCGGTATAATTCACCCCTCCACTTT. Translating it yields CASSLERYNSPLHF.

This chain links TRBV7-9 with TRBJ1-2; no clear D. Germline V gene sequence: CDR1 SEHNR, CDR2 FQNEAQ (reference sequence). Trimming removed 1 base from V and 3 bases from J, with 12 bases in between. The CDR3 consists of 15 residues. The CDR3 spells CASSLELVGDYGYTF. The CDR3 DNA is TGTGCCAGCAGCTTAGAATTGGTTGGAGACTATGGCTACACCTTC.

This chain joins TRBV14 and TRBJ2-7; D is ambiguous. V lost 5 bases and J lost 2, with 16 bases in between. This CDR3 is built from 15 residues. In germline, CDR1 is SGHDN, CDR2 FVKESK. The CDR3 here is CASSEVSGSAYEQYF. CDR3 DNA sequence: TGTGCCAGCAGCGAAGTTTCGGGTTCCGCCTACGAGCAGTACTTC.